The 26 T cell receptor beta chains presented below share a single source sample, sequenced in a study of CD8+ T cells in alopecia areata. The sequencing template was cDNA reverse transcribed from extracted RNA. Sequencing was performed with immunoSEQ multiplex PCR; in TCRdb, only in-frame clones are kept and a portion is missing. This sample has around 140,000 clones, with approximately 48% found just once. The material sequenced was CD8+ T cells sorted from blood, taken at week 0. These receptors came from a human donor with alopecia areata.

The chain recombines TRBV5-6 with TRBJ1-2; D remains unclear. From germline, CDR1 is SGHDT and CDR2 YYEEEE. This CDR3 spans 12 amino acids. The germline V and J ends were trimmed by 7 bases and 4 bases, with 11 bases remaining between them. In DNA form, the CDR3 reads TGTGCCAGCGGACCCGGAGGCTATGGCTACACCTTC. This codes for CASGPGGYGYTF.

This chain connects TRBV13 to TRBJ2-3; 10 bases fit TRBD2. V dropped 5 bases and J dropped 4; count of bases not matched to a gene: 9. CDR3 length equals 16 residues. Germline V gene lookup returns CDR1 PRHDT and CDR2 FYEKMQ (reference sequence). CDR3 in amino acids: CASSPNSGGLADTQYF. CDR3 coding DNA: TGTGCCAGCAGCCCCAATAGCGGGGGGTTGGCAGATACGCAGTATTTT.

Details on this clone: Other DNA sequences in the sample encode the same CDR3. This chain joins TRBV6-5 and TRBJ2-1; 8 nucleotides align to TRBD2. Germline loops: CDR1 MNHEY, CDR2 SVGAGI. The CDR3 has 15 residues. Unmatched junction bases numbered 2, after V lost 4 bases and J lost 0 bases. CDR3 DNA: TGTGCCAGCAGTTCGAGCGGGGGCTCCTACAATGAGCAGTTCTTC. Translating gives CASSSSGGSYNEQFF.

The chain has TRBV30 and TRBJ1-5; no clear D gene. Germline-derived CDR1 and CDR2 are GTSNPN and SVGIG (reference sequence). The CDR3 has 14 amino acids. V lost 4 bases, J lost 1 base, and 11 bases lay in between. CDR3 in amino acids: CAWTLRGSNQPQHF. DNA for the CDR3: TGTGCCTGGACGTTACGGGGAAGCAATCAGCCCCAGCATTTT.

This clone was observed a handful of times. The chain joins TRBV10-3 to TRBJ2-7; weak D call: TRBD2 (6 bases). The CDR3 loop spans 14 amino acids. The ends were cut back, 6 bases at V and 6 bases at J, with 18 bases in the middle. CDR1 is ENHRY and CDR2 is SYGVKD in the germline V gene. CDR3 nucleotide sequence: TGTGCCATCAGAGACTCGGGACTCGAGGGCGAGCAGTACTTC. Encoded protein: CAIRDSGLEGEQYF.

The chain uses TRBV13 and TRBJ2-5, with TRBD1 matching over 8 bases. V lost 0 bases to trimming and J lost 3 bases; unmatched junction nucleotides: 9. The CDR3 loop spans 17 amino acids. The germline CDR1 and CDR2 sequences are PRHDT and FYEKMQ (reference sequence). The chain's CDR3 is CASSLGGQGAHEETQYF. DNA for the CDR3: TGTGCCAGCAGCTTAGGGGGCCAGGGGGCGCATGAAGAGACCCAGTACTTC.

This clone was counted once. This rearrangement joins TRBV12-5 to TRBJ2-5; 11 bases line up with TRBD2. V was pared by 0 bases and J by 0 bases, with 3 bases of the junction left unmatched. The CDR3 has 17 amino acids. Germline CDR1 reads LGHNT; CDR2 reads FRNRAP. The CDR3 sequence is CASGLVGGLADQETQYF. CDR3 in DNA: TGTGCTAGTGGTTTGGTGGGGGGACTAGCGGACCAAGAGACCCAGTACTTC.

This sequence joins TRBV7-9 and TRBJ2-7; D is undetermined. CDR1 SEHNR and CDR2 FQNEAQ come from the germline V gene (reference sequence). CDR3 size: 12 residues. Deletions cut 5 bases from V and 3 bases from J, with 8 bases between. This chain's CDR3 is CASSRPNYEQYF. CDR3 nucleotides: TGTGCCAGCAGCCGGCCAAACTACGAGCAGTACTTC.

This chain uses TRBV15 with TRBJ1-5, with no clear D. Per germline, CDR1 LNHNV and CDR2 YYDKDF (reference sequence). V was shortened by 3 bases and J by 6 bases, with 12 bases between the two germline ends. The CDR3 sequence is 14 residues long. DNA for the CDR3: TGTGCCACCAGCAGTTGGGGTCTACGTCAGCCCCAGCATTTT. This sequence encodes CATSSWGLRQPQHF.

The gene calls are TRBV5-1 and TRBJ1-1, with TRBD1 matching 8 bases. The CDR3 length is 13 residues. Germline trimming cut 2 bases from V and 7 bases from J; bases unmatched to any gene: 4. Per the germline V gene, CDR1 is SGHRS and CDR2 is YFSETQ. CDR3 region: CASSFRGQDEAFF. The CDR3 region has the DNA TGCGCCAGCAGCTTCAGGGGGCAGGATGAAGCTTTCTTT.

This clone was picked up one time. The V call is TRBV30, the J call TRBJ1-1; 7 positions agree with TRBD1. The germline gives CDR1 GTSNPN, CDR2 SVGIG (reference sequence). This CDR3 has 13 amino acids. The junction had 7 bases not matched to a gene; V was cut back by 5 bases and J by 4 bases. The CDR3 here is CAWGRTGGTEAFF. CDR3 in DNA: TGTGCCTGGGGGCGGACAGGTGGCACTGAAGCTTTCTTT.

This clone was observed a few times. This chain joins TRBV7-9 and TRBJ1-1; D gene uncertain. Germline assignment: CDR1 SEHNR and CDR2 FQNEAQ (reference sequence). The CDR3 loop spans 13 amino acids. Trimming pared 7 bases from V and 3 bases from J, leaving 12 bases between. This chain's CDR3 is CASTSPPYTEAFF. The DNA of the CDR3 is TGTGCCAGCACTTCCCCCCCTTACACTGAAGCTTTCTTT.

This chain uses TRBV6-5 with TRBJ2-5; D may match TRBD1 or TRBD2 (5 bases each). V was cut by 10 bases and J by 1 base, with 10 bases left in between. There are 12 residues in the CDR3. Germline lookup yields CDR1 MNHEY and CDR2 SVGAGI. The CDR3 DNA is TGTGCCACAGGGAGTTCCCAAGAGACCCAGTACTTC. Amino acid sequence: CATGSSQETQYF.

This clone appeared a few times. The J gene is TRBJ2-7, the V gene TRBV5-1; D is unresolved. This CDR3 region has 13 residues. Looked up from germline, CDR1 is SGHRS and CDR2 is YFSETQ. V lost 4 bases to trimming and J lost 6 bases, with 14 bases between them. The DNA for the CDR3 is TGCGCCAGCAGCCTATTCTCAGGTTTCGAGCAGTACTTC. Encoded protein: CASSLFSGFEQYF.

V usage is TRBV27 and J usage is TRBJ2-1; 10 bases map to TRBD2. The V and J ends lost 4 bases and 9 bases, in that order; junction bases with no gene match: 12. This CDR3 is built from 16 residues. Germline loops: CDR1 MNHEY, CDR2 SMNVEV (reference sequence). CDR3 nucleotide sequence: TGTGCCAGCAGTTCGAGAGCGGGGGGGCCGCTTGGTGAGCAGTTCTTC. Protein: CASSSRAGGPLGEQFF.

A note on this clone: At one boundary the junction diverges from the germline segment, which might be a read error. The chain couples TRBV7-6 to TRBJ1-6; D remains ambiguous. The CDR3 consists of 12 residues. The germline gives CDR1 SGHVS, CDR2 FNYEAQ. The DNA of the CDR3 is TGTGCTAGCAGCCCGGTTAATTCACCCCTCCACTTT. Translation: CASSPVNSPLHF. The whole variable domain, remainder taken from reference TRBV7-6 and TRBJ1-6, is GAGVSQSPRYKVTKRGQDVALRCDPISGHVSLYWYRQALGQGPEFLTYFNYEAQQDKSGLPNDRFSAERPEGSISTLTIQRTEQRDSAMYRCASSPVNSPLHFGNGTRLTVT.

There are a few counts of this clone. This rearrangement joins TRBV4-1 to TRBJ1-1, with TRBD1 identical over 9 bases. This CDR3 has 15 residues. J gave up 4 bases and V 3 bases, and 6 bases lay outside the gene matches. CDR1 is MGHRA and CDR2 is YSYEKL in the germline V gene. The CDR3 reads CASSQRTGEVTEAFF. The CDR3 region has the DNA TGCGCCAGCAGCCAGCGGACAGGGGAGGTCACTGAAGCTTTCTTT.

The V call is TRBV13, the J call TRBJ1-1; 9 bases are a match to TRBD1. Germline CDR1 is PRHDT and CDR2 is FYEKMQ (reference sequence). The V segment lost 0 bases and the J segment 1 base; nucleotides outside the gene matches: 0. The CDR3 extends over 15 amino acids. The DNA for the CDR3 is TGTGCCAGCAGCTTAGGGACAGGGGGGAACACTGAAGCTTTCTTT. It specifies CASSLGTGGNTEAFF.

This clone was seen repeatedly, ten times or more. The CDR3, as DNA: TGTGCCAGCGGGACAGGGTCACACGAGCAGTACTTC. Protein sequence: CASGTGSHEQYF. This chain joins TRBV27 and TRBJ2-7; 9 bases map to TRBD1. This CDR3 spans 12 amino acids. Germline trimming cut 8 bases from V and 5 bases from J; bases unmatched to any gene: 4. CDR1 and CDR2 from the germline V gene are MNHEY and SMNVEV (reference sequence).

The table lists this clone with a few counts. Additional DNA sequences in this sample encode the identical CDR3. V usage is TRBV7-9 and J usage is TRBJ2-7, with D unclear. CDR3 length: 12 residues. V was pared by 1 base and J by 1 base, with 2 bases between. Germline V gene data show CDR1 as SEHNR and CDR2 as FQNEAQ (reference sequence). The CDR3 protein is CASSLGSYEQYF. Written as DNA, the CDR3 is TGTGCCAGCAGCTTAGGTTCCTACGAGCAGTACTTC. Full variable domain (remainder filled in from reference TRBV7-9 and TRBJ2-7): DTGVSQNPRHKITKRGQNVTFRCDPISEHNRLYWYRQTLGQGPEFLTYFQNEAQLEKSRLLSDRFSAERPKGSFSTLEIQRTEQGDSAMYLCASSLGSYEQYFGPGTRLTVT.

This clone was recorded many times. The chain recombines TRBV5-1 with TRBJ2-7, with D unclear. The length of the CDR3 is 13 residues. Deletions cut 0 bases from V and 3 bases from J, with 7 bases between. Germline V lookup: CDR1 SGHRS, CDR2 YFSETQ. For the CDR3, the DNA is TGCGCCAGCAGCTTGGCCAATAGCTACGAGCAGTACTTC. Protein sequence: CASSLANSYEQYF.

This clone was recorded a few times. CDR3 protein: CASSPIGGVGYTF. DNA of the CDR3: TGTGCCAGCAGTCCCATCGGCGGGGTGGGCTACACCTTC. The V call is TRBV27, the J call TRBJ1-2; D call uncertain. The V gene's germline CDR1 is MNHEY and CDR2 SMNVEV (reference sequence). Trimming took 5 bases from V and 8 from J, leaving 15 bases between them. This CDR3 region has 13 residues.

The rearrangement uses TRBV6-5 and TRBJ2-1; D is unclear. Trimming removed 1 base from V and 6 bases from J, with 7 bases in between. This CDR3 has 13 residues. Germline V gene sequence: CDR1 MNHEY, CDR2 SVGAGI. The CDR3 loop reads CASSYLGSNEQFF. The CDR3 DNA reads as TGTGCCAGCAGTTACTTGGGGTCCAATGAGCAGTTCTTC.

CDR3 region: CASSIASGTSYEQYF. The DNA of the CDR3 is TGTGCCAGTAGTATTGCGTCAGGGACCTCCTACGAGCAGTACTTC. This sequence joins TRBV19 and TRBJ2-7; the D call may be TRBD1 or TRBD2 (5 bases each). The CDR3 totals 15 residues. Germline V gene data show CDR1 as LNHDA and CDR2 as SQIVND (reference sequence). Trimming took 3 bases from V and 0 from J, leaving 12 bases between them.

The rearrangement joins TRBV5-1 to TRBJ1-6; 7 positions match TRBD1. Trimming at V came to 0 bases and at J to 5 bases, leaving 8 bases not matched to a gene. The germline CDR1 and CDR2 sequences are SGHRS and YFSETQ. CDR3 length: 17 amino acids. CDR3 region: CASSLGRTGANNSPLHF. CDR3 DNA: TGCGCCAGCAGCTTGGGCCGCACAGGGGCCAATAATTCACCCCTCCACTTT.

V is TRBV7-9 and J is TRBJ2-5; unclear D gene. Germline V gene sequence: CDR1 SEHNR, CDR2 FQNEAQ (reference sequence). V shed 4 bases and J shed 2 bases, with 17 bases lying between them. The CDR3 contains 16 residues. The CDR3 DNA is TGTGCCAGCAGCTCTCTCTTAGTCAAGAGACAAGAGACCCAGTACTTC. Protein product: CASSSLLVKRQETQYF.